One T cell receptor beta chain is described in this entry. This clonotype has a single count. Its antigen specificity is not known. No much larger clone exists at a distance of one base, and base qualities are not known. Library creation used 5' RACE. The sequencing machine was an Illumina HiSeq 2500. The second PCR ran for roughly 6 to 11 cycles and used a J-beta primer mix along with a sample-barcoded 5' primer. A unique molecular identifier was introduced onto each TCR beta cDNA molecule by a template-switch 5' adaptor carrying 12 random nucleotides. Each sample yielded at least 3 million CDR3-containing paired-end reads. First-strand cDNA synthesis was performed from all RNA using the Mint cDNA synthesis kit, with priming by a TRBC-specific oligonucleotide. Following uracil-DNA glycosylase treatment, a first 18-cycle PCR with universal primers M1SS and BC2_uni_R was performed on all cDNA. Concerning the study's data processing: For normalization, 1 million high-quality reads were randomly selected from each sample, with every read carrying a distinct molecular identifier. Reads with shared molecular identifiers were discarded instead of being binned into consensus sequences. MiTCR, set to a Q25 quality threshold and the strictest error-elimination algorithm, was used for CDR3 identification, clonotype clustering and error correction. Lower-bound total TCR beta diversity was estimated with a nonparametric unseen species model using Euler transformation. TCRdb applied fastp at Q25 and MiXCR to the public reads, then kept only in-frame beta chains. Every distinct CDR3 protein forms one entry, paired with its most common genes and DNA. What appears here as the V and J calls and clone size reflects TCRdb's work, not the paper's. This sample lists about 1.8 million distinct CDR3 sequences; about 50% were detected once. Jointly, the top ten make up roughly 2% of the sample.

The 39 donors, aged about 6 to 100 years, were systemically healthy Caucasian individuals from Russia. Ten milliliters of peripheral blood were drawn from each donor into EDTA-treated Vacutainer tubes. PBMCs were isolated by Ficoll-Paque density-gradient centrifugation, with at least 6 million obtained per sample. Total RNA was extracted from PBMCs with Trizol reagent, with at least 6 micrograms obtained per sample. For every donor, an aliquot of PBMCs went through flow cytometry to measure the percentages of naive CD45RAhigh/CD27high T cells. The data are from a study of blood T cells in healthy people across ages (dated by TCRdb to about 2015). Notes on the research overall: In model experiments, template switching captured roughly one uniquely barcoded TCR beta cDNA molecule for every two T cells. Age-related changes in TCR beta repertoire diversity were measured in the study by deep sequencing normalized with unique cDNA molecular identifiers. The donors were divided into four age groups: young (average approximately 16 years), middle-aged (approximately 42), aged (around 67) and long-lived (82). To avoid experimental bias, donors of different ages were randomly spread across the sequencing lanes. The study analyzed two additional independent replicas of 1 million unique cDNA reads from the same blood draw for two donors, one aged 18 to 30 and one aged 80 or older.

V drops 0 bases and J drops 4 bases, leaving 15 bases in between. Taken from the germline V gene (reference sequence), the CDR1 and CDR2 loops are DFQATT and SNEGSKA. Its CDR3 holds 15 amino acids, cysteine through phenylalanine. Only the CDR3 region is kept as DNA, spanning 45 bases read in frame from base 1. What the authors observed across the whole study: Donor CMV infection status was unknown, potentially confounding age-related changes in expanded clonotypes. Observed TCR beta diversity per million T cells fell roughly linearly with age, and a significant reduction was already apparent by age around 36. Because profiling used bulk unsorted PBMCs, naive and antigen-experienced compartments could not be compared conclusively. Compared with the aged group, more naive CD4+ T cells, fewer expanded clones and increased TCR diversity were shown by the long-lived group, suggesting age selection. Estimates of total diversity from one million sequenced T cells were regarded as lower bounds and underestimates. Observed TCR beta diversity correlated strongly with the percentage of naive T cells measured by flow cytometry.

The source material was blood. The chain is made from TRBV20-1 and TRBJ2-5, with a tentative D gene TRBD1 over 5 matching bases. The sequence derives from a woman in her forties in good health. At the DNA level, the sequence is TGCAGTGCTAGAGATGGCAGGGAAGGATCAGAGACCCAGTACTTC. It codes for CSARDGREGSETQYF.